The sequence of this T cell receptor (beta chain) was determined in a study of Siglec-9 on CD8 T cells in melanoma. The study, taken as a whole, reports: An effector memory CD8+ T-cell subset seemingly accumulating in melanoma was reportedly marked and regulated by Siglec-9.

Per the germline V gene, CDR1 is MGHRA and CDR2 is YSYEKL. With 1 base removed from V and 0 bases from J, the gap between germline ends came to 19 bases. This CDR3 is built from 19 residues. Some clones are missing from TCRdb's copy, which holds only in-frame ones; the method was immunoSEQ multiplex PCR. Counted here are about 36,000 clones, about 80% occurring once; the ten biggest clones make up under 2%. With respect to this clone: The antigen remains unidentified.

The sequence was collected from a human donor in good health. The sequencing input was Siglec-9- CD8+ T cells sorted from blood. The chain has TRBV4-1 and TRBJ1-5; D possibly corresponds to TRBD1 (6 bases). CDR3 in DNA: TGCGCCAGCAGCCAAGGGATATGGGGGGCGGACGGTAGCAATCAGCCCCAGCATTTT. Translated, it gives CASSQGIWGADGSNQPQHF.